The 14 T cell receptor beta chains listed next were all sequenced from one sample in a study of blood T cell repertoires in COVID-19 (dated by TCRdb to between 2020 and 2021). Library preparation used the immunoSEQ multiplex PCR assay. Sourced from immuneACCESS, this table was stored by TCRdb with only in-frame sequences that have V and J called. A share of the clones is absent; for the studies checked, an unresolved V gene accounts for under half, and the remainder has no known explanation. The sample table holds 200,000 to 300,000 clones, of which approximately 90% were seen once. The ten largest clones add up to 0.99% of the sample. The sequencing input was peripheral blood. The receptors stem from a middle-aged woman who had recovered from COVID-19.

This chain uses TRBV19 with TRBJ1-2, with 9 nucleotides matching TRBD1. V lost 5 bases, J lost 0 bases, and 10 bases stayed unmatched. This CDR3 has 17 residues. CDR1 is LNHDA, CDR2 SQIVND, per germline (reference sequence). CDR3 region: CASSGPGQGPANYGYTF. The CDR3 DNA reads as TGTGCCAGTAGTGGCCCCGGACAGGGGCCGGCTAACTATGGCTACACCTTC.

This clone was seen just once. This chain connects TRBV4-3 to TRBJ2-7, with 10 bases identical to TRBD1. The CDR3 totals 16 residues. J gave up 2 bases and V 4 bases, and 8 bases lay outside the gene matches. CDR1 and CDR2 from the germline V gene are LGHNA and YSLEER. Here the CDR3 reads CASSPGQGGFAYEQYF. CDR3 bases: TGCGCCAGCAGCCCCGGACAGGGGGGTTTCGCCTACGAGCAGTACTTC.

In its sample, this clone was seen once. The CDR3 nucleotides read TGTGCCAGGGACGTCGGGCCTAGGGGTGGGGCCAACGTCCTGACTTTC. It specifies CARDVGPRGGANVLTF. The rearrangement uses TRBV5-3 and TRBJ2-6, with D maybe TRBD1 (5 bases). TRBV5-3 is filed as an ORF, its function uncertain. CDR3 length: 16 amino acids. V shed 8 bases and J shed 3 bases, with 18 bases lying between them.

CDR3 sequence reads: CAIRGPGDTGELFF. CDR3 in DNA: TGTGCCATCAGGGGCCCGGGAGACACCGGGGAGCTGTTTTTT. This sequence joins TRBV10-3 and TRBJ2-2, with a weak D call TRBD2 (6 bases). This CDR3 has 14 amino acids. V was clipped by 6 bases and J by 3 bases, with 11 bases between them. Germline loops: CDR1 ENHRY, CDR2 SYGVKD.

V and J are TRBV5-4 and TRBJ2-1, with 7 bases fitting TRBD1. The germline gives CDR1 SGHNT, CDR2 YYREEE (reference sequence). The CDR3 has 15 amino acids. J gave up 0 bases and V 4 bases, and 4 bases lay outside the gene matches. The CDR3 coding sequence is TGTGCCAGCAGCCGAGGGGGCGGCTCCTACAATGAGCAGTTCTTC. This sequence encodes CASSRGGGSYNEQFF.

CDR3 bases: TGTGCCAGCAGCGCCGGGACTAGCGGGAGCCCCGGGGAGCTGTTTTTT. It is translated as CASSAGTSGSPGELFF. The rearrangement links TRBV7-8 to TRBJ2-2, with TRBD2 identical over 14 bases. With 5 bases clipped from V and 6 bases from J, the junction kept 5 bases outside the gene matches. The V gene's germline CDR1 is SGHVS and CDR2 FQNEAQ. CDR3 length: 16 residues.

With regard to this clone: A read error is likely, as this CDR3 ends without the conserved phenylalanine or tryptophan. The limits of the CDR3 on the DNA are not certain, so only TCRdb's listed CDR3 is given. The J gene is TRBJ1-2, the V gene TRBV7-3. Germline V gives CDR1 SGHTA, CDR2 FQGTGA. The CDR3 has 10 amino acids, counting both end residues. The CDR3 here is CASSLRGGLA.

The chain employs TRBV5-1 and TRBJ2-3, with TRBD2 matching 7 bases. With V trimmed by 0 bases and J by 0 bases, 1 base remained unmatched. CDR3 length: 15 residues. Germline assignment: CDR1 SGHRS and CDR2 YFSETQ. The CDR3 sequence: CASSLEAGSTDTQYF. The DNA for the CDR3 is TGCGCCAGCAGCTTGGAAGCGGGAAGCACAGATACGCAGTATTTT.

The chain has TRBV9 and TRBJ2-5, with D unresolved. Trimming removed 0 bases at V and 4 bases at J, with 7 bases between. This CDR3 has 13 amino acids. CDR1 and CDR2 (germline): SGDLS, YYNGEE. The CDR3 sequence is CASSVGPGETQYF. For the CDR3, the DNA is TGTGCCAGCAGCGTAGGTCCAGGAGAGACCCAGTACTTC.

On this clone: Other DNA sequences within the sample encode an identical CDR3. J is TRBJ2-3 and V is TRBV6-5; tentatively, D is TRBD2 (6 bases). V was shortened by 2 bases and J by 1 base, with 10 bases between the two germline ends. The germline V gene has CDR1 MNHEY and CDR2 SVGAGI. The CDR3 consists of 15 residues. The CDR3 nucleotides read TGTGCCAGCAGTTACGCGGGACTTGGCACAGATACGCAGTATTTT. Its translation: CASSYAGLGTDTQYF.

The chain employs TRBV30 and TRBJ2-5; the D gene is possibly TRBD2 (5 bases). The CDR3 length is 16 residues. V was cut by 0 bases and J by 4 bases, with 18 bases left in between. Looked up from germline, CDR1 is GTSNPN and CDR2 is SVGIG (reference sequence). The CDR3 nucleotides are TGTGCCTGGAGTGTGGCGGGTACTCAGGTCGTAGAGACCCAGTACTTC. This encodes CAWSVAGTQVVETQYF.

The chain links TRBV4-3 to TRBJ2-7, with 10 bases fitting TRBD2. This CDR3 comprises 13 residues. The ends lost 3 bases at V and 7 bases at J; junction bases unmatched: 3. CDR1 and CDR2 (germline): LGHNA, YSLEER. The CDR3 DNA is TGCGCCAGCAGCCACCAGCGGGAGGGAGAGCAGTACTTC. The encoded protein is CASSHQREGEQYF.

The rearrangement links TRBV30 to TRBJ1-1, with D possibly matching TRBD1 (5 bases). CDR1 and CDR2 from the germline V gene are GTSNPN and SVGIG (reference sequence). CDR3 length: 14 residues. Trimming shortened V by 0 bases and J by 4 bases, and 12 bases separated the two germline ends. The CDR3 loop is CAWSVGVGGTEAFF. The CDR3 bases are TGTGCCTGGAGTGTAGGGGTGGGTGGCACTGAAGCTTTCTTT.

In its sample, this clone was seen a few times. The chain links TRBV27 to TRBJ2-2; 10 bases map to TRBD2. This CDR3 has 16 amino acids. J lost 4 bases, V lost 8 bases, and 10 bases had no gene match. The germline gives CDR1 MNHEY, CDR2 SMNVEV (reference sequence). The CDR3 spells CASGGTSARGTGELFF. The CDR3 bases are TGTGCCAGCGGGGGGACTAGCGCCCGAGGCACCGGGGAGCTGTTTTTT.